Below are 20 T cell receptor beta chains sequenced from a single sample in a study of blood T cell dynamics during melanoma immunotherapy (TCRdb year 2020). The sample's time point label, in plain terms: week 3, after first cycle of checkpoint inhibitor. The library was produced with the immunoSEQ multiplex PCR assay. As stored in TCRdb, this immuneACCESS dataset retains in-frame rearrangements with V and J assigned. A fraction of the clones does not appear; measured against another copy, unresolved V genes explain less than half of the discrepancy, and the remainder lacks a known reason. The sample has 8,500 to 11,000 clones on record, 70% to 90% of them singletons. About 3.8% of the sample lies in the top ten. Sequencing used blood, obtained from a patient treated with checkpoint blockade. All receptors derive from a human donor with melanoma.

The genes are TRBV7-9 and TRBJ2-7, with TRBD1 identical over 9 bases. CDR1 SEHNR and CDR2 FQNEAQ come from the germline V gene (reference sequence). The trim removed 4 bases at V and 3 bases at J, leaving 7 bases unmatched. The CDR3 is made up of 15 amino acids. CDR3 loop: CASSSPDRGNYEQYF. The CDR3 bases are TGTGCCAGCAGCTCCCCGGACAGGGGAAACTACGAGCAGTACTTC.

This clone was detected a few times. This chain joins TRBV19 and TRBJ1-1; D is unclear. This CDR3 is built from 10 residues. Trimming removed 8 bases from V and 3 bases from J, with 4 bases in between. Germline V CDR1 and CDR2: LNHDA, SQIVND (reference sequence). CDR3 protein: CASSHTEAFF. DNA of the CDR3: TGTGCCAGTTCCCACACTGAAGCTTTCTTT.

V is TRBV21-1 and J is TRBJ1-1; TRBD1 is the table's D call, not checked against the DNA. TRBV21-1 has pseudogene status. The CDR3 has 16 residues. CDR3 DNA sequence: TGTGCCAGCAGCAAGGCGGGACAGGAAGATCTCCTTGAAGCTTTCTTT. Protein sequence: CASSKAGQEDLLEAFF.

The chain uses TRBV28 and TRBJ1-5, with a possible D match to TRBD1 (5 bases). The V gene's germline CDR1 is MDHEN and CDR2 SYDVKM. V was clipped by 1 base and J by 6 bases, with 10 bases between them. The CDR3 has 14 residues. The DNA for the CDR3 is TGTGCCAGCAGTTTATATGGGAGGGGTCAGCCCCAGCATTTT. Residues: CASSLYGRGQPQHF. Based on the CDR3 plus reference TRBV28 and TRBJ1-5, the full variable domain is DVKVTQSSRYLVKRTGEKVFLECVQDMDHENMFWYRQDPGLGLRLIYFSYDVKMKEKGDIPEGYSVSREKKERFSLILESASTNQTSMYLCASSLYGRGQPQHFGDGTRLSIL.

The chain employs TRBV4-1 and TRBJ2-1; no clear D. The V gene's germline CDR1 is MGHRA and CDR2 YSYEKL. The V gene lost 0 bases and the J gene lost 9 bases, with 12 bases spanning the gap. The CDR3 is 14 residues long. Written as DNA, the CDR3 is TGCGCCAGCAGCCAAGAAGTAGGTAGGTCTGAGCAGTTCTTC. Translating it yields CASSQEVGRSEQFF.

The table lists this clone with a count of one. This rearrangement joins TRBV7-9 to TRBJ1-5; D gene unclear. Between the trimmed V and J ends, which lost 5 bases and 0 bases, there was a span of 14 bases. The CDR3 contains 16 residues. Germline V gene lookup returns CDR1 SEHNR and CDR2 FQNEAQ (reference sequence). The CDR3 protein is CASSQGSSSSNQPQHF. The CDR3 DNA reads as TGTGCCAGCAGCCAAGGGTCCTCTTCTAGCAATCAGCCCCAGCATTTT.

This chain joins TRBV4-1 and TRBJ2-7, with TRBD2 identical over 14 bases. The junction had 13 bases not matched to a gene; V was cut back by 5 bases and J by 7 bases. CDR1 is MGHRA and CDR2 is YSYEKL in the germline V gene. The length of the CDR3 is 17 residues. For the CDR3, the DNA is TGCGCCAGCAGCGGAAGTCCCGGGACTAGCGGGAGCGTAGAGCAGTACTTC. This sequence encodes CASSGSPGTSGSVEQYF.

The chain has TRBV5-4 and TRBJ2-3; D is uncertain. With 1 base removed from V and 4 bases from J, the gap between germline ends came to 7 bases. The CDR3 length is 13 residues. CDR1 is SGHNT, CDR2 YYREEE, per germline (reference sequence). CDR3 loop: CASSLKRADTQYF. DNA for the CDR3: TGTGCCAGCAGCTTGAAAAGAGCAGATACGCAGTATTTT.

The chain uses TRBV28 and TRBJ1-2, with a possible D match to TRBD1 (5 bases). Trimming left V 8 bases short and J 8 bases short, with 12 bases between. The length of the CDR3 is 11 residues. The germline V gene encodes CDR1 MDHEN and CDR2 SYDVKM. CDR3 amino acids: CASGLEGGYTF. In DNA, the CDR3 is TGTGCCAGCGGGTTGGAGGGGGGCTACACCTTC.

This CDR3 reads CASSPRAGVDYGAQHF. CDR3 bases: TGCGCCAGCAGCCCGAGGGCAGGTGTTGATTACGGAGCCCAGCATTTT. J is TRBJ1-5 and V is TRBV5-1; no firm D call. Trimming took off 4 bases at V and 11 bases at J, with 25 bases between the two ends. Germline loops: CDR1 SGHRS, CDR2 YFSETQ. The CDR3 extends over 16 amino acids.

V usage is TRBV2 and J usage is TRBJ1-2, with TRBD1 matching over 8 bases. The V gene end was trimmed by 6 bases and the J gene end by 7 bases; junction bases not matched to a gene: 4. The CDR3 contains 12 residues. Germline CDR1 reads SNHLY; CDR2 reads FYNNEI. The CDR3 bases are TGTGCCAGCAGCACAGGGGGGCCTGGCTACACCTTC. Translation: CASSTGGPGYTF. The full variable domain, with the rest looked up from reference TRBV2 and TRBJ1-2, is EPEVTQTPSHQVTQMGQEVILRCVPISNHLYFYWYRQILGQKVEFLVSFYNNEISEKSEIFDDQFSVERPDGSNFTLKIRSTKLEDSAMYFCASSTGGPGYTFGSGTRLTVV.

This clone was observed a few times. The rearrangement uses TRBV30 and TRBJ1-2, with TRBD1 as a possible D gene (6 bases). The CDR3 runs to 14 residues. Germline CDR1 is GTSNPN and CDR2 is SVGIG (reference sequence). V was trimmed by 5 bases and J by 14 bases, leaving 27 bases between them. The CDR3: CAWHPGGFSNPRTF. CDR3 nucleotide sequence: TGTGCCTGGCACCCCGGGGGCTTCAGCAACCCCCGGACCTTC.

This clone was seen a handful of times. Here the CDR3 reads CASTQYNQPQHF. In DNA form, the CDR3 reads TGTGCCAGTACCCAGTATAATCAGCCCCAGCATTTT. The chain uses TRBV19 and TRBJ1-5; no firm D call. This CDR3 has 12 amino acids. Deletions cut 7 bases from V and 4 bases from J, with 8 bases between. Germline assignment: CDR1 LNHDA and CDR2 SQIVND (reference sequence).

V usage is TRBV14 and J usage is TRBJ2-1, with 7 bases matching TRBD2. Germline V gene data show CDR1 as SGHDN and CDR2 as FVKESK. The CDR3 spans 16 residues. V dropped 2 bases and J dropped 0; count of bases not matched to a gene: 4. The CDR3: CASSQLAVSSYNEQFF. CDR3 nucleotide sequence: TGTGCCAGCAGCCAACTAGCGGTCAGCTCCTACAATGAGCAGTTCTTC.

The chain is built from TRBV5-1 and TRBJ2-6; no reliable D call. The CDR3 consists of 14 residues. In germline, CDR1 is SGHRS, CDR2 YFSETQ. The germline V and J ends were trimmed by 0 bases and 4 bases, with 5 bases remaining between them. CDR3 nucleotides: TGCGCCAGCAGCTTGGTGCAGGGGGCCAACGTCCTGACTTTC. It is translated as CASSLVQGANVLTF.

V usage is TRBV15 and J usage is TRBJ2-5; no clear D gene. The CDR3 is 12 amino acids. Looked up from germline, CDR1 is LNHNV and CDR2 is YYDKDF (reference sequence). V was trimmed by 0 bases and J by 7 bases, leaving 6 bases between them. CDR3: CATSRDLRTQYF. For the CDR3, the DNA is TGTGCCACCAGCAGAGATTTGAGGACCCAGTACTTC.

V and J are TRBV19 and TRBJ1-5; D gene unclear. Per germline, CDR1 LNHDA and CDR2 SQIVND (reference sequence). Between the trimmed V and J ends, which lost 5 bases and 5 bases, there was a span of 13 bases. The CDR3 totals 14 residues. For the CDR3, the DNA is TGTGCCAGTAGTGCAATGGGATTTCATCAGCCCCAGCATTTT. It specifies CASSAMGFHQPQHF.

The V gene is TRBV7-2, the J gene TRBJ2-5; no reliable D call. The V gene lost 5 bases and the J gene lost 5 bases, with 12 bases spanning the gap. The CDR3 runs to 13 residues. Germline V lookup: CDR1 SGHTA, CDR2 FQGNSA. CDR3 coding DNA: TGTGCCAGCAGCGAAGGGCTGGGGGAGACCCAGTACTTC. Protein sequence: CASSEGLGETQYF.

This chain links TRBV27 with TRBJ2-7; TRBD2 matches at 14 bases. The CDR3 is 19 residues long. The junction had 12 bases not matched to a gene; V was cut back by 0 bases and J by 5 bases. Germline assignment: CDR1 MNHEY and CDR2 SMNVEV (reference sequence). The CDR3 reads CASSLSAFPGLAGDHEQYF. CDR3 DNA sequence: TGTGCCAGCAGTTTATCGGCGTTTCCGGGACTAGCGGGAGACCACGAGCAGTACTTC.

The gene calls are TRBV18 and TRBJ2-7, with a weak D call TRBD1 (6 bases). Deletions cut 2 bases from V and 0 bases from J, with 17 bases between. Germline loops: CDR1 KGHSH, CDR2 LQKENI. The CDR3 consists of 17 residues. CDR3 sequence (DNA): TGTGCCAGCTCACCAATTATTTTAGGACAGAACTCCTACGAGCAGTACTTC. The encoded protein is CASSPIILGQNSYEQYF.